The source of this T cell receptor (beta chain) is a study of T cell responses to AZD1222 COVID-19 vaccine. Germline V gene sequence: CDR1 MDHEN, CDR2 SYDVKM. The CDR3 spans 13 residues. V was shortened by 5 bases and J by 4 bases, with 9 bases between the two germline ends. To note about this clone: The same CDR3 is also encoded by other DNA sequences in this sample.

Generated by immunoSEQ multiplex PCR, the TCRdb table keeps only in-frame clones and is missing some. The table records 100,000 to 110,000 clones, around 87% of them present only once. The origin of this receptor is an adult in good health. Source: peripheral blood, taken on day 0 of MenACWY control vaccination. The rearrangement joins TRBV28 to TRBJ1-5; D may be TRBD1 (5 bases). CDR3 sequence (DNA): TGTGCCAGCAGTCCTACAGGTAATCAGCCCCAGCATTTT. It codes for CASSPTGNQPQHF.